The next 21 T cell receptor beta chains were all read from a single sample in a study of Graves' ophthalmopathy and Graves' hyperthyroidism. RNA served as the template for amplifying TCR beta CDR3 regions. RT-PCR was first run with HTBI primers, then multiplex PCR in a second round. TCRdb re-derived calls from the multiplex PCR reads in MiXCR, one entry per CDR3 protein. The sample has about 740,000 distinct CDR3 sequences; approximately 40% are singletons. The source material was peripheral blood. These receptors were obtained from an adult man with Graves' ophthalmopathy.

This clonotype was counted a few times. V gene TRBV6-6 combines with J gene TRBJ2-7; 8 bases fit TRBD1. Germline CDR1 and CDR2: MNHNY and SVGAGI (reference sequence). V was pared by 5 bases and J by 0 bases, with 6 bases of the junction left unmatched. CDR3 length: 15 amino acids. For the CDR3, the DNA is TGTGCCAGCAGTAGGGACAGGCAGAGCTCCTACGAGCAGTACTTC. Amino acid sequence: CASSRDRQSSYEQYF.

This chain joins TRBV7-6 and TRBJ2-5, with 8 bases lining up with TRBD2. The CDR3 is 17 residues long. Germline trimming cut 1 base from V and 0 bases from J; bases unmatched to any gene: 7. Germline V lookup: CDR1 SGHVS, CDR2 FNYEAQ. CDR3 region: CASSLGPSGPNQETQYF. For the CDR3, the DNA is TGTGCCAGCAGCTTAGGGCCTAGCGGGCCGAACCAAGAGACCCAGTACTTC.

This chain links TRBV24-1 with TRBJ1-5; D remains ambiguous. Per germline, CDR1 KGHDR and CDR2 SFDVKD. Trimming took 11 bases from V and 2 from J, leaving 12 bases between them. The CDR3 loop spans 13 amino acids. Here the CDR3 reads CANPVQCNQPQHF. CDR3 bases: TGTGCCAACCCGGTCCAGTGCAATCAGCCCCAGCATTTT.

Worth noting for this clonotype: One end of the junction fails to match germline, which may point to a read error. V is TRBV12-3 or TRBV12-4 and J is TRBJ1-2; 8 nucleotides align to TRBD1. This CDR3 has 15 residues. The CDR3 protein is CASSQSGTGYYGYAF. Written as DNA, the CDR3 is TGTGCCAGCAGTCAATCCGGGACAGGTTACTATGGCTACGCCTTC.

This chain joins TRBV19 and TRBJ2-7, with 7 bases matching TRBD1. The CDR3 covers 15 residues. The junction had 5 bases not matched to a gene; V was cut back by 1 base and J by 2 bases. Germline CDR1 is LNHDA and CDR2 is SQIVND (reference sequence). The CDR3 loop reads CASSIAPTGTYEQYF. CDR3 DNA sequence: TGTGCCAGTAGTATAGCCCCGACAGGGACCTACGAGCAGTACTTC.

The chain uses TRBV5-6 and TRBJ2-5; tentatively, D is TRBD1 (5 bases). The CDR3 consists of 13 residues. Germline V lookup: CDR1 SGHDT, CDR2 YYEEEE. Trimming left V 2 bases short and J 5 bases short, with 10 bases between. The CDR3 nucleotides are TGTGCCAGCAGCTTCCAGGGTTCGGAGACCCAGTACTTC. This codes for CASSFQGSETQYF.

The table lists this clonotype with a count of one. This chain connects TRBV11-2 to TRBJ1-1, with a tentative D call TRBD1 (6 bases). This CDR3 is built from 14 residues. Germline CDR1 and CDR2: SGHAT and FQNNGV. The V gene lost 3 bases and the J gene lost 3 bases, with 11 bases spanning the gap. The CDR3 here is CASSFGGQDTEAFF. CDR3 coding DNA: TGTGCCAGCAGCTTCGGGGGGCAAGACACTGAAGCTTTCTTT.

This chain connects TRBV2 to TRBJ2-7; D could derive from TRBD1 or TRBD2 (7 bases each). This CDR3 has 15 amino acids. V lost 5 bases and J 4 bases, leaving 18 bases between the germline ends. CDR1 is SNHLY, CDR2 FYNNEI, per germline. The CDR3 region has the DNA TGTGCCAGCAGTTACTTGGGGCAGGGGGGGTACGAGCAGTACTTC. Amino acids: CASSYLGQGGYEQYF.

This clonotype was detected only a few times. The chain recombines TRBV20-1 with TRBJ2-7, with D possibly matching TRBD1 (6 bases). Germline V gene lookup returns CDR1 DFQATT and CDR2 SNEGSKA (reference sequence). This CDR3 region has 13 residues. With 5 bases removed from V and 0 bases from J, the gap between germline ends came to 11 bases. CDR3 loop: CSAPADSSYEQYF. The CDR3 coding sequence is TGCAGTGCTCCAGCGGACAGCTCCTACGAGCAGTACTTC.

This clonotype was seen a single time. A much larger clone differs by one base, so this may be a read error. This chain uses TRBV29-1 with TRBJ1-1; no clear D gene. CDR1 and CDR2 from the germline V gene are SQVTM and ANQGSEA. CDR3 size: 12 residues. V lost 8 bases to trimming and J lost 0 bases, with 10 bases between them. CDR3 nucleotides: TGCAGCCCACGACATATGAACACTGAAGCTTTCTTT. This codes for CSPRHMNTEAFF. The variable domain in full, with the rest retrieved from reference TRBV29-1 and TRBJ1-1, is SAVISQKPSRDICQRGTSLTIQCQVDSQVTMMFWYRQQPGQSLTLIATANQGSEATYESGFVIDKFPISRPNLTFSTLTVSNMSPEDSSIYLCSPRHMNTEAFFGQGTRLTVV.

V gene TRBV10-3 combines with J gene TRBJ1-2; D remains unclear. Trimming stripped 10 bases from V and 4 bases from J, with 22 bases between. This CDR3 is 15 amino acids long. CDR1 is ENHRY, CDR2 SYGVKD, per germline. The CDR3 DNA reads TGTGCCAACACGAACGGCTCCTCGGTTATCTATGGCTACACCTTC. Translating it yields CANTNGSSVIYGYTF.

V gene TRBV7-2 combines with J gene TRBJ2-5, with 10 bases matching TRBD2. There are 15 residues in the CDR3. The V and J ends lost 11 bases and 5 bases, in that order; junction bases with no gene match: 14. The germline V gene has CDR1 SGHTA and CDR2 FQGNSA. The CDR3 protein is CAWSVPSGGVETQYF. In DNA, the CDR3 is TGTGCCTGGAGTGTACCGAGCGGGGGGGTTGAGACCCAGTACTTC.

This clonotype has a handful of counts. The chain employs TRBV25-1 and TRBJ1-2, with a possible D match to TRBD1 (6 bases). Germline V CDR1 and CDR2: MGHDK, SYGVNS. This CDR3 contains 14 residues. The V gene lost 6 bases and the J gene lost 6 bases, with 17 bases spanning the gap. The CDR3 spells CASSQGYGLDGYTF. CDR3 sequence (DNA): TGTGCCAGCAGCCAGGGGTACGGTTTGGATGGCTACACCTTC.

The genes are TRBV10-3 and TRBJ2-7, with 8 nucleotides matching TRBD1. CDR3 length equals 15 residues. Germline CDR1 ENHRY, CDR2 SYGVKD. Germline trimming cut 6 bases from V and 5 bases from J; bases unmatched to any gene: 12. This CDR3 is CAIRISGQGDHEQYF. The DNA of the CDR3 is TGTGCCATCAGAATCTCTGGACAGGGAGACCACGAGCAGTACTTC.

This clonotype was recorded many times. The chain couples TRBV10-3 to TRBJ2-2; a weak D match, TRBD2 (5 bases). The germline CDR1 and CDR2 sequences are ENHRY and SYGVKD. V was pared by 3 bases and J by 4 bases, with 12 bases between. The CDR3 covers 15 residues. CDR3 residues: CAISEGGGSTGELFF. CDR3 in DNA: TGTGCCATCAGTGAAGGAGGCGGTAGCACCGGGGAGCTGTTTTTT.

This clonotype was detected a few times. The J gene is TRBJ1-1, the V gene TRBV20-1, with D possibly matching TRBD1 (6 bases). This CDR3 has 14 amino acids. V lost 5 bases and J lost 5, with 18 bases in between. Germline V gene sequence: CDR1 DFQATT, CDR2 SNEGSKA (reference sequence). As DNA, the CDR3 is TGCAGTGCTCAGTACCCAGGGGATAGGACTGAAGCTTTCTTT. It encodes CSAQYPGDRTEAFF.

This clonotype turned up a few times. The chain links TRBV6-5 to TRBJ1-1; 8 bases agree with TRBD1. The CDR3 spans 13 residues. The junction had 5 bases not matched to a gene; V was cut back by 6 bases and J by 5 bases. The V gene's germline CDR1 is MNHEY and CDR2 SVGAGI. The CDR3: CASRSGGTTEAFF. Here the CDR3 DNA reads TGTGCCAGCAGATCAGGGGGCACGACTGAAGCTTTCTTT.

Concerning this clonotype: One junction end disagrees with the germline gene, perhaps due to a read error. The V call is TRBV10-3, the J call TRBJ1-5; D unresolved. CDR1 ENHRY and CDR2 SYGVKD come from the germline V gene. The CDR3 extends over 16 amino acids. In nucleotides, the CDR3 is TGTGCCAGCAGTTACGGGAGAATTCAACTTAATCAGCCCCAGCATTTT. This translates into CASSYGRIQLNQPQHF.

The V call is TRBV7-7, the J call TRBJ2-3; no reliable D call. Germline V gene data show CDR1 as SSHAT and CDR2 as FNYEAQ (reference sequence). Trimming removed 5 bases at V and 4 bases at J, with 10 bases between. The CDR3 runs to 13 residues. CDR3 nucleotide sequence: TGTGCCAGCAGCGAGCTCTCTTCAGATACGCAGTATTTT. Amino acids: CASSELSSDTQYF.

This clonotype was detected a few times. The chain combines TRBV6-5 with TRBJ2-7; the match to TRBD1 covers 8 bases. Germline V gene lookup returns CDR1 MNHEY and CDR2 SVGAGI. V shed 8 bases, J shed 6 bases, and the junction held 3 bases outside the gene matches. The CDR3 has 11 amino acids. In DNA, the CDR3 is TGTGCCAGCGAGGACAGGGCCGAGCAGTACTTC. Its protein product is CASEDRAEQYF.

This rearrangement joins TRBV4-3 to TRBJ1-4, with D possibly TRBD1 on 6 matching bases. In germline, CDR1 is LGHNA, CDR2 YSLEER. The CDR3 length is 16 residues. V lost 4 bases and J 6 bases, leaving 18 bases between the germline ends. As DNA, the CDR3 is TGCGCCAGCAGCCTAAACCCGGGGGCGCAGGATGAAAAACTGTTTTTT. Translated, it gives CASSLNPGAQDEKLFF.